This T cell receptor (beta chain) was identified in a study of human T cells and chemical hapten exposure. Using its own MiXCR run on the RACE reads, TCRdb lists one record per CDR3 protein. The profile shows fewer than 95,000 distinct CDR3 sequences, approximately 11% of them singletons. Time point reported: patch test 2, 6 weeks after DPC sensitization. Treatment described: therapeutic diphenylcyclopropenone sensitization with weekly scalp DPC. The CDR3 contains 15 residues. Germline CDR1 reads MDHEN; CDR2 reads SYDVKM. V lost 6 bases, J lost 1 base, and 5 bases stayed unmatched. Sequencing used whole blood, obtained in connection with sensitization to the hapten diphenylcyclopropenone (DPC). The chain is built from TRBV28 and TRBJ1-3; TRBD1 agrees at 8 bases. The clonotype comes from a man aged 35-49 years with alopecia areata. Some clones in this sample may be carry-over from other donors' samples. This CDR3 is CASRLRTGSGNTIYF. Written as DNA, the CDR3 is TGTGCCAGCAGGCTAAGGACAGGGTCTGGAAACACCATATATTTT.